Each of the 28 T cell receptor beta chains below was sequenced from the same sample in a study of CXCR3-negative and CXCR3-positive naive CD8 T cells. 5' RACE with UMI labels generated the TRB cDNA libraries. TCRdb reprocessed the 5' RACE reads and stores each CDR3 protein as one record, lacking DNA. Found here are tens of thousands of distinct CDR3 sequences; the top ten clones hold about a quarter. Sequencing input: memory CD8+ T cells from blood. The source of these receptors is a human donor in good health. Some clones in this sample may be carry-over from other donors' samples.

This sequence joins TRBV20-1 and TRBJ2-1; TCRdb lists TRBD1, though no DNA is available to test this call. This CDR3 is 16 amino acids long. Germline values: CDR1 DFQATT, CDR2 SNEGSKA (reference sequence). CDR3 sequence reads: CSAQASPGQGGSEQFF.

The J gene is TRBJ2-3, the V gene TRBV14; TCRdb picks TRBD1, but there is no DNA to check that call. Germline CDR1 reads SGHDN; CDR2 reads FVKESK. CDR3 length equals 15 residues. The CDR3 sequence: CASSQGTASTDTQYF.

The V call is TRBV4-3, the J call TRBJ2-7; TCRdb's D gene call, TRBD2, goes unchecked for lack of DNA. This CDR3 has 17 amino acids. Germline V gene sequence: CDR1 LGHNA, CDR2 YSLEER. The CDR3 sequence is CASSQELAGGSAYEQYF.

The chain couples TRBV7-2 to TRBJ2-6; TCRdb reports TRBD2, a call that lacks DNA to check it against. The V gene's germline CDR1 is SGHTA and CDR2 FQGNSA. The CDR3 has 19 residues. The CDR3 loop reads CASSSKLAGGLIGANVLTF.

CDR3 loop: CASSQVGYEQYF. V and J are TRBV14 and TRBJ2-7. CDR1 is SGHDN, CDR2 FVKESK, per germline. The CDR3 consists of 12 residues.

The chain recombines TRBV29-1 with TRBJ2-3; TCRdb lists TRBD1, though no DNA is available to test this call. Germline V gives CDR1 SQVTM, CDR2 ANQGSEA. The CDR3 extends over 12 amino acids. The CDR3 region is CSGRGSTDTQYF.

The V gene is TRBV28, the J gene TRBJ1-4; TCRdb indicates TRBD1, and absent DNA this call remains unverified. Germline V gives CDR1 MDHEN, CDR2 SYDVKM. CDR3 length: 17 residues. This CDR3 reads CASSTDRGQATNEKLFF.

J is TRBJ2-7 and V is TRBV29-1; TCRdb outputs TRBD2, but without DNA this stays unchecked. The CDR3 covers 14 residues. Germline V gene lookup returns CDR1 SQVTM and CDR2 ANQGSEA. Here the CDR3 reads CSVEGGTSSYEQYF.

The chain uses TRBV25-1 and TRBJ2-7; without DNA, the TCRdb call of TRBD1 cannot be checked. Germline-derived CDR1 and CDR2 are MGHDK and SYGVNS. This CDR3 spans 14 amino acids. This CDR3 reads CASSLGDPYYEQYF.

The chain couples TRBV30 to TRBJ2-1. The CDR3 has 13 residues. Germline-derived CDR1 and CDR2 are GTSNPN and SVGIG (reference sequence). CDR3 sequence reads: CAWRRLFYNEQFF.

This chain links TRBV28 with TRBJ2-1. Germline V lookup: CDR1 MDHEN, CDR2 SYDVKM. This CDR3 contains 13 residues. CDR3 in amino acids: CASSFSGYNEQFF.

The rearrangement links TRBV7-2 to TRBJ2-7; there is no DNA to check the TCRdb D call of TRBD1. This CDR3 is 15 amino acids long. CDR1 is SGHTA and CDR2 is FQGNSA in the germline V gene. CDR3 region: CASSSQGGGPYEQYF. Drawing the rest from reference TRBV7-2 and TRBJ2-7, the complete variable domain is GAGVSQSPSNKVTEKGKDVELRCDPISGHTALYWYRQSLGQGLEFLIYFQGNSAPDKSGLPSDRFSAERTGGSVSTLTIQRTQQEDSAVYLCASSSQGGGPYEQYFGPGTRLTVT.

The V gene is TRBV7-9, the J gene TRBJ1-1. The germline CDR1 and CDR2 sequences are SEHNR and FQNEAQ (reference sequence). The CDR3 totals 13 residues. CDR3 amino acids: CASTDDSNTEAFF.

The chain combines TRBV7-8 with TRBJ2-7; TCRdb gives TRBD2 as the D gene, but with no DNA this cannot be confirmed. The germline V gene has CDR1 SGHVS and CDR2 FQNEAQ. This CDR3 has 15 residues. The CDR3 loop reads CASSLGSASDNEQYF.

The chain employs TRBV12-3 or TRBV12-4 and TRBJ2-3; TCRdb names TRBD1, which stays unverified in the absence of DNA. This CDR3 comprises 16 residues. CDR3 sequence reads: CASSISGQGNTDTQYF.

V is TRBV29-1 and J is TRBJ1-1. This CDR3 comprises 11 residues. CDR1 and CDR2 (germline): SQVTM, ANQGSEA. CDR3 sequence reads: CSVRRNTEAFF.

V usage is TRBV27 and J usage is TRBJ2-3. The germline V gene has CDR1 MNHEY and CDR2 SMNVEV (reference sequence). The CDR3 consists of 16 residues. This chain's CDR3 is CASSPHRADFTDTQYF.

V and J are TRBV29-1 and TRBJ2-1; the TCRdb call, TRBD2, lacks DNA for checking. There are 16 residues in the CDR3. The germline V gene encodes CDR1 SQVTM and CDR2 ANQGSEA. The CDR3 loop is CSVLQGRDVFYNEQFF.

The J gene is TRBJ1-2, the V gene TRBV29-1. This CDR3 is 12 amino acids long. Looked up from germline, CDR1 is SQVTM and CDR2 is ANQGSEA. CDR3 loop: CSVEDQGLGYTF.

The chain is built from TRBV7-9 and TRBJ2-7. The CDR3 length is 12 residues. CDR1 and CDR2 (germline): SEHNR, FQNEAQ (reference sequence). The CDR3 spells CASRPAIGEQYF.

The chain is built from TRBV6-2 or TRBV6-3 and TRBJ2-2. Germline loops: CDR1 MNHEY, CDR2 SVGEGT. The CDR3 sequence is 13 residues long. The CDR3 reads CASRTSDTGELFF.

V is TRBV5-6 and J is TRBJ2-7. This CDR3 has 15 amino acids. Germline V CDR1 and CDR2: SGHDT, YYEEEE. The CDR3 here is CASSFSPLSSYEQYF.

This sequence joins TRBV7-9 and TRBJ2-7; the TCRdb D gene call, TRBD1, has no DNA to confirm it. The CDR3 runs 15 residues. Germline CDR1 reads SEHNR; CDR2 reads FQNEAQ (reference sequence). CDR3 in amino acids: CASNSAVQGAYEQYF.

The rearrangement uses TRBV10-3 and TRBJ2-7; absent DNA, TCRdb's TRBD2 call cannot be checked. The CDR3 spans 12 residues. The germline V gene has CDR1 ENHRY and CDR2 SYGVKD. CDR3 loop: CAIRAGSPEQYF.

The chain uses TRBV28 and TRBJ2-7; the TCRdb D gene call, TRBD1, has no DNA to confirm it. Per the germline V gene, CDR1 is MDHEN and CDR2 is SYDVKM. The CDR3 has 14 residues. CDR3 in amino acids: CASSAHRGPYEQYF.

The chain joins TRBV20-1 to TRBJ2-1; there is no DNA to check the TCRdb D call of TRBD2. Germline lookup yields CDR1 DFQATT and CDR2 SNEGSKA (reference sequence). This CDR3 has 15 residues. The CDR3 reads CSLTNGKSSYNEQFF.

The rearrangement uses TRBV7-2 and TRBJ2-3. The CDR3 runs 13 residues. The germline gives CDR1 SGHTA, CDR2 FQGNSA. CDR3 sequence: CASSLWVTDTQYF.

This chain links TRBV10-3 with TRBJ2-7; TCRdb picks TRBD1, but there is no DNA to check that call. The CDR3 is 13 residues long. Germline V gene lookup returns CDR1 ENHRY and CDR2 SYGVKD. The CDR3 loop is CASGTESSYEQYF.